A single sample is the source of the 4 T cell receptor beta chains below, sequenced in a study of glioma-infiltrating T cells. TCR alpha and beta CDR3 regions were amplified from RNA using iRepertoire nested multiplex PCR. TCRdb analysed the multiplex PCR reads with MiXCR anew, one entry per CDR3 protein. Altogether tens of thousands of distinct CDR3 sequences are present, around 42% being singletons, with the ten largest covering around two fifths. The material sequenced was glioma tissue, nonneoplastic brain tissue, or PBMCs (not recorded which). These receptors were obtained from a human donor with low-grade glioma or glioblastoma, undergoing nonglioma brain surgery, or in good health (not recorded which).

The sample holds many counts of this clonotype. The chain carries TRBV20-1 and TRBJ1-6, with D uncertain. The germline V gene has CDR1 DFQATT and CDR2 SNEGSKA (reference sequence). Trimming cost V 6 bases and J 9 bases, with 12 bases left between them. This CDR3 region has 12 residues. The CDR3 DNA reads TGCAGTGCGGAAAGGCGAGGTTCACCCCTCCACTTT. It encodes CSAERRGSPLHF.

This clonotype was detected only a few times. A read error may explain this, as a much larger clone is one base away. This chain links TRBV27 with TRBJ2-7; 7 nucleotides line up with TRBD1. Trimming at V came to 5 bases and at J to 4 bases, leaving 8 bases not matched to a gene. This CDR3 comprises 14 residues. Germline V lookup: CDR1 MNHEY, CDR2 SMNVEV (reference sequence). DNA for the CDR3: TGTGCCAGCAGTACCCGGGACAGCCTTTACGAGCAGTACTTC. Protein: CASSTRDSLYEQYF.

Details on this clonotype: This may arise from a read error, as a much more abundant clone is one base away. This chain connects TRBV6-2 or TRBV6-3 to TRBJ2-3, with a weak D call TRBD2 (5 bases). The V and J ends lost 7 bases and 1 base respectively, with 18 bases between them. CDR3 length equals 16 residues. CDR1 is MNHEY, CDR2 SVGEGT, per germline. CDR3 loop: CASTPLDWVGTDTQYF. CDR3 bases: TGTGCCAGCACTCCGTTGGACTGGGTTGGCACAGATACGCAGTATTTT.

This clonotype was observed many times. The rearrangement uses TRBV10-3 and TRBJ1-6; 7 nucleotides agree with TRBD1. CDR3 length equals 16 residues. CDR1 and CDR2 (germline): ENHRY, SYGVKD. The ends lost 0 bases at V and 7 bases at J; junction bases unmatched: 6. CDR3 region: CAISESTWTGNSPLHF. DNA of the CDR3: TGTGCCATCAGTGAGTCGACTTGGACAGGCAATTCACCCCTCCACTTT.